The 5 T cell receptor beta chains presented below share a single source sample, sequenced in a study of long-term antiretroviral therapy in people with HIV. Version v3.0 of the immunoSEQ assay was performed at survey level. Assay used: immunoSEQ multiplex PCR; TCRdb lists only in-frame clones, some missing. Of about 17,000 clones in the sample, about four fifths were seen once. The sequenced sample was unsorted PBMCs, obtained at the start of antiretroviral therapy. The origin of the receptors is a man aged 25-45 years with HIV.

The V call is TRBV6-5, the J call TRBJ1-1; 7 bases match TRBD1. Germline loops: CDR1 MNHEY, CDR2 SVGAGI. This CDR3 has 12 residues. The ends lost 2 bases at V and 8 bases at J; junction bases unmatched: 2. The CDR3 region is CASSYPQGEAFF. CDR3 in DNA: TGTGCCAGCAGTTACCCACAGGGGGAAGCTTTCTTT.

This clone has a single count. This chain links TRBV11-2 with TRBJ1-1; no definite D call. Germline loops: CDR1 SGHAT, CDR2 FQNNGV. Trimming cost V 3 bases and J 1 base, with 6 bases left between them. The CDR3 spans 13 residues. CDR3 residues: CASSFNPNTEAFF. DNA for the CDR3: TGTGCCAGCAGCTTTAACCCGAACACTGAAGCTTTCTTT.

The sample holds a few counts of this clone. The gene calls are TRBV28 and TRBJ2-7, with 7 bases fitting TRBD1. Losses at the gene ends were 6 bases for V and 5 bases for J; bases not matched to a gene: 10. Germline V gene sequence: CDR1 MDHEN, CDR2 SYDVKM. This CDR3 contains 14 residues. CDR3 residues: CASRISQGKHEQYF. DNA of the CDR3: TGTGCCAGCAGGATCTCACAGGGGAAGCACGAGCAGTACTTC.

A few counts support this clone. This chain connects TRBV4-1 to TRBJ1-2; D perhaps matches TRBD1 (5 bases). Per germline, CDR1 MGHRA and CDR2 YSYEKL. The V end lost 1 base, the J end lost 6 bases, and 12 bases lay between the germline ends. The length of the CDR3 is 14 residues. CDR3 in DNA: TGCGCCAGCAGCCAAGTCGGGACGGCGGATGGCTACACCTTC. Translation gives CASSQVGTADGYTF.

This sequence joins TRBV5-1 and TRBJ2-3, with TRBD2 matching 10 bases. With V trimmed by 4 bases and J by 4 bases, 3 bases remained unmatched. Germline V gene data show CDR1 as SGHRS and CDR2 as YFSETQ. There are 14 residues in the CDR3. CDR3 in amino acids: CASSLGTSADTQYF. CDR3 DNA: TGCGCCAGCAGCCTAGGGACTAGCGCAGATACGCAGTATTTT.